One and the same sample provided the 9 T cell receptor beta chains below, sequenced in a study of blood T cell repertoires in COVID-19. Generated by immunoSEQ multiplex PCR, the TCRdb table keeps only in-frame clones and is missing some. The profile covers roughly 110,000 clones, with approximately 84% appearing a single time and around 4.4% taken by the ten largest. Sequenced: peripheral blood. These TCRs come from a human donor in a cohort sampled during active COVID-19.

V usage is TRBV30 and J usage is TRBJ2-7; D might be TRBD2 (6 bases). The CDR3 is 12 amino acids. Per germline, CDR1 GTSNPN and CDR2 SVGIG (reference sequence). V gave up 1 base and J gave up 3 bases, with 7 bases separating them. CDR3 sequence (DNA): TGTGCCTGGAGTGGGGGGGACTACGAGCAGTACTTC. Translation gives CAWSGGDYEQYF.

This clone has just a few counts. The chain has TRBV6-5 and TRBJ1-2; D gene ambiguous. CDR3 size: 12 residues. CDR1 is MNHEY, CDR2 SVGAGI, per germline. Trimming cost V 6 bases and J 4 bases, with 9 bases left between them. The CDR3 nucleotides are TGTGCCAGCAGCCCGGGGATCTATGGCTACACCTTC. Amino acids: CASSPGIYGYTF.

V gene TRBV29-1 combines with J gene TRBJ1-1, with D maybe TRBD1 (6 bases). The CDR3 has 14 amino acids. The V gene's germline CDR1 is SQVTM and CDR2 ANQGSEA. The ends were cut back, 4 bases at V and 0 bases at J, with 12 bases in the middle. CDR3: CSVAGASMNTEAFF. The CDR3 bases are TGCAGCGTTGCAGGGGCTTCAATGAACACTGAAGCTTTCTTT.

The CDR3 sequence: CATSTRLAGQETQYF. The CDR3 nucleotides are TGTGCCACCAGCACCCGCCTCGCCGGCCAAGAGACCCAGTACTTC. The J gene is TRBJ2-5, the V gene TRBV15; D is unresolved. This CDR3 is built from 15 residues. The germline gives CDR1 LNHNV, CDR2 YYDKDF (reference sequence). V was trimmed by 4 bases and J by 1 base, leaving 13 bases between them.

The J gene is TRBJ2-7, the V gene TRBV3-1 (or the pseudogene TRBV3-2); 9 bases align to TRBD2. The trim removed 1 base at V and 4 bases at J, leaving 8 bases unmatched. This CDR3 is 16 amino acids long. The germline CDR1 and CDR2 sequences are LGHDT and YNNKEL (reference sequence). As DNA, the CDR3 is TGTGCCAGCAGCCAAGGTCTAGCGGGGATCTTGTACGAGCAGTACTTC. Its translation: CASSQGLAGILYEQYF.

The table lists this clone with a count of one. The J gene is TRBJ2-1, the V gene TRBV28; TRBD2 matches at 11 bases. The germline V gene encodes CDR1 MDHEN and CDR2 SYDVKM. V shed 3 bases and J 4 bases; nucleotides not matched to a gene: 14. This CDR3 is 19 amino acids long. CDR3 region: CASSLGGVGSSGRYNEQFF. CDR3 in DNA: TGTGCCAGCAGTTTGGGGGGGGTAGGTTCTAGCGGGAGGTACAATGAGCAGTTCTTC. The full variable domain, its missing parts supplied by reference TRBV28 and TRBJ2-1, is DVKVTQSSRYLVKRTGEKVFLECVQDMDHENMFWYRQDPGLGLRLIYFSYDVKMKEKGDIPEGYSVSREKKERFSLILESASTNQTSMYLCASSLGGVGSSGRYNEQFFGPGTRLTVL.

The chain employs TRBV5-1 and TRBJ2-3; TRBD1 matches 9 bases. Per the germline V gene, CDR1 is SGHRS and CDR2 is YFSETQ. The CDR3 is made up of 17 amino acids. CDR3 amino acids: CATSRGTGTYSTDTQYF. DNA for the CDR3: TGCGCGACCTCTAGGGGGACAGGGACCTATAGCACAGATACGCAGTATTTT.

The chain links TRBV6-6 to TRBJ1-5; 7 bases are a match to TRBD1. CDR1 and CDR2 (germline): MNHNY, SVGAGI (reference sequence). CDR3 length: 15 amino acids. The junction had 4 bases not matched to a gene; V was cut back by 5 bases and J by 0 bases. CDR3 in amino acids: CASSRDSNSNQPQHF. The CDR3 nucleotides read TGTGCCAGCAGTCGGGACAGCAATAGCAATCAGCCCCAGCATTTT.

This sequence joins TRBV7-9 and TRBJ2-7, with TRBD1 matching over 7 bases. There are 13 residues in the CDR3. The trim removed 4 bases at V and 3 bases at J, leaving 3 bases unmatched. Per germline, CDR1 SEHNR and CDR2 FQNEAQ (reference sequence). The CDR3 DNA reads TGTGCCAGCAGCTCACAGGGGTTCTACGAGCAGTACGTC. Amino acid sequence: CASSSQGFYEQYV.